This T cell receptor (beta chain) originates from a study of blood T cell repertoires in COVID-19. Across the whole study: T cells, B-cell-depleted T cells, or PBMCs supplied cDNA or gDNA.

The V end lost 5 bases, the J end lost 2 bases, and 18 bases lay between the germline ends. Germline V gives CDR1 MDHEN, CDR2 SYDVKM. The CDR3 spans 16 residues. The repertoire was sequenced with immunoSEQ multiplex PCR; TCRdb's copy has only in-frame clones and lacks some. Of a few hundred thousand clones listed, 75% to 85% were seen once; the top ten hold roughly 4.6%. The chain uses TRBV28 and TRBJ1-2, with a possible D match to TRBD1 (5 bases). This receptor was obtained from a man aged 45-65 years with active or convalescent COVID-19. The sample taken for sequencing was peripheral blood. In DNA, the CDR3 is TGTGCCAGCAGTCCCGGATGGAGGGGCCACAACTATGGCTACACCTTC. Encoded protein: CASSPGWRGHNYGYTF.